What follows describes a single T cell receptor (beta chain). Its antigen target is currently unknown. No much larger clone is present one base from it, and per-base qualities are unavailable. CDR1 and CDR2, looked up from the germline V gene (reference sequence), are LNHDA and SQIVND. The CDR3 covers 14 residues, taking in both the cysteine and the phenylalanine. The CDR3 DNA has 42 bases and is translated from base 1. Trimming costs V 7 bases and J 2 bases, and their ends lie 13 bases apart. Library preparation used the immunoSEQ multiplex PCR assay. For the multiplex PCR, a mixture combining 60 forward primers for TCR Vbeta segments and 13 reverse primers for TCR Jbeta segments was used. Amplification of the CDR3 region of rearranged TCR beta genes was performed with a multiplex PCR assay on genomic DNA. The Illumina HiSeq System was used to sequence the amplified TCR beta libraries as 87-base-pair reads. Under the source paper's analysis protocol: A later analysis tallied around 82 million unique TCR beta chains across the 666 repertoires, and around 12 million of those chains were shared by two or more donors. A nearest-neighbor algorithm error-corrected the raw reads and collapsed the reads into unique sequences, merging closely related sequences to remove PCR and sequencing errors. To assign V, D and J gene segments, CDR3 sequences were aligned to IMGT reference sequences. Each retained sequence needed at least a six-nucleotide match to both a V gene segment and a J gene segment. Rearrangements were called productive when the CDR3 lacked stop codons and stayed in frame with V and J; all others were non-productive. CDR3 was defined according to IMGT convention as the region running from the second conserved V-encoded cysteine to the conserved J-encoded phenylalanine. Sequences without an unambiguous match to a single V gene segment were excluded from the earlier analysis of a few hundred of the donors. An earlier analysis of a few hundred of the donors classified V segments as functional when productive rearrangements were above 56.7% and as segregating when the standard deviation between donors was above 5%. A statistical classification framework was developed to diagnose cytomegalovirus status using the catalog of TCR beta chain sequences. In a later analysis, V and J genes were assigned by comparing TCR nucleotide sequences against IMGT/GENE-DB human TR gene sequences. In a later analysis, CDR3 sequences and most-parsimonious VDJ recombination scenarios were assigned using the TCRdist pipeline. In a later analysis, each TCR beta chain was defined by its CDR3 amino acid sequence together with its V-gene family, and reads lacking a unique V-gene family were excluded. To address suspected cross-contamination and a sequencing artifact, a later analysis removed several hundred highly shared, low-generation-probability nucleotide sequences. For each public chain, a later analysis derived a clonal expansion index from normalized ranks of inferred template counts within each repertoire. In a later analysis, generation probabilities were computed with a VDJ recombination model fitted to out-of-frame rearrangements, and the resulting probabilities were checked against IGoR. In a later analysis, TCR-TCR, TCR-HLA and TCR-CMV co-occurrence was scored with hypergeometric tests, and a repertoire-size bias correction was applied to TCR pairs. A later analysis estimated false discovery rates by permuting HLA or CMV assignments 20 times. A later analysis grouped co-occurring TCRs with DBSCAN, adding TCRdist sequence similarity when clustering within HLA-allele-positive subsets. Repertoires with fewer than 30,000 or more than 120,000 public chains, plus five repertoires with anomalous nucleotide sharing, were excluded from co-occurrence clustering. In TCRdb, the immuneACCESS table is reduced to in-frame sequences with V and J assigned. These tables do not hold every clone; where another copy was compared, an unresolved V gene accounts for under half, and the others remain unexplained. Clone size and V and J calls were adopted from that table, with D and trimming inferred from the DNA. The sample table lists around 130,000 clones, 80% of them with a count of one. The ten largest clones represent around 3.6% of the sample.

This record belongs to a study of cytomegalovirus exposure and HLA in healthy donors (dated by TCRdb to 2016 to 2017). Broadly, across the study: An earlier analysis of some 500 of the donors reported more than 250 Gb of sequence data and around 120 million unique TCR beta sequences from about 200 million T cells. An early release covering around 630 HLA-typed donors comprised roughly 300 gigabases of sequencing data and some 79 million unique TCR sequences. All discovery cohort repertoires had been generated on a single sequencing platform. HLA typing included class I and class II loci at four-digit resolution. Along with the roughly 700-subject first cohort, a separate validation cohort of over 90 different subjects was used. Four or five DR-DQ haplotypes were handled as single units for association and clustering because linkage in the cohort was strong. The study aimed to test whether signatures of past pathogen exposure could be identified by cataloging public T cell receptors. Donor age, sex, ethnicity and CMV serostatus were compiled together with the repertoire data. Across some 400 genotyped donors of the cohort, an average of roughly 250,000 unique TCR beta nucleotide sequences per donor were sequenced, and 15% to 20% of those sequences were non-productive. To predict cytomegalovirus infection status, the study brought together high-throughput TCR immunosequencing, statistical association of individual TCRs with disease status, and machine learning. Rather than drawing on any new phenotypic data, the later analysis identified candidate immune exposures from TCR beta sequences and the way those sequences occurred across donors. An earlier analysis of some 500 of the donors applied high-throughput TCR beta sequencing to assess whether each TCR beta V gene segment acted as functional or pseudogenic. Among the roughly 410 genotyped donors, 81% belonged to the genetic ancestry cluster associated with self-reported Caucasian donors. In a later analysis, previously published TCR beta repertoires from 666 donors were re-analyzed and high-resolution HLA genotyping was added so that TCR occurrence patterns could be studied. A later genetic analysis used genome-wide SNP genotypes for about three fifths of the 666 donors, treating that subset as a discovery cohort. The T cell repertoires of 550 to 850 subjects were profiled by immunosequencing and related to cytomegalovirus serostatus. The number of typed donors differed by locus: about 629-640 for A, B, C, DRB1 and DQB1; some 500 for DQA1; 606 for DPA1; and some 430 for DPB1. General study outcomes and caveats: According to a later analysis, most CMV-associated TCR beta chains appeared to be HLA-restricted, and the HLA associations seemed to be driven largely by CMV exposure. HLA typing was unavailable for some donors at each locus, so association tests used only the typed subset. It was suggested by the authors that the approach could potentially be generalized to other disease states and immunological phenotypes. Presence/absence analyses assumed roughly uniform sequencing depth across donors, an assumption that may not hold. According to a later analysis, parvovirus B19, influenza, CMV and Epstein-Barr virus appeared linked to several top co-occurrence clusters. In vitro tests confirmed that a few of the cytomegalovirus-associated TCR beta chains recognize cytomegalovirus antigens. A total of 150 to 200 TCR beta chains were listed by the study as associated with cytomegalovirus. This cohort had only TCR beta chains sequenced, and the lack of alpha or paired-chain data limited which features could be detected. In a later genetic analysis, a missense DCLRE1C variant was associated with V-gene and J-gene trimming of TCR beta chains, and the association was replicated in an independent cohort. Compared with the roughly 710-donor mean, donors in an Asian-associated ancestry cluster had fewer N-insertions in productive TCRs, according to a later genetic analysis. Broadly in line with IMGT annotations, most TCR beta V segments showed up in productive rearrangements about 87% or about 30% of the time in an earlier analysis of several hundred of the donors. Because the 87-base-pair reads could not distinguish some IMGT-functional V segments, including TRBV6-2 and TRBV6-3, those segments were excluded. Because counts were too low, roughly 17 rarely observed V segments, including chromosome 9 orphons, were left out of the earlier analysis of 587 of the donors. Correlated functional status among segregating V segments might reflect linkage disequilibrium, but an unknown experimental factor could not be ruled out. Cytomegalovirus status was reported to be diagnosed by the classifier with high specificity and sensitivity in both the original and validation cohorts. In a later analysis, over 15,000 TCR beta sequences were associated with specific HLA alleles at a false discovery rate of 0.05. In a later analysis, HLA-associated TCR beta chains showed more clonal expansion and lower generation probabilities than non-associated chains that were equally common. A group of highly shared sequence variants was considered likely to be a technical artifact of the sequencing pipeline. Most TCR sequences were observed very rarely across donors, whereas some public TCRs were present in many individuals. Strong co-occurrence of HLA alleles, especially DR and DQ, made assigning TCR associations to individual alleles difficult. A later analysis found that TCR association rates varied across HLA loci, with DRB1 alleles showing the most associated TCRs and HLA-C alleles the fewest. CMV serostatus was the only immune exposure information available for the cohort. A further reported finding was that TCR beta sequences accurately predicted the HLA-A and HLA-B alleles for most subjects in the first cohort.

The cohort was made up of 666 healthy bone marrow donors. All cohort members were sampled while nominally healthy, although unrecorded immune exposures were likely present. The donor tested CMV seronegative, placing the donor among the 300 to 400 seronegative members of the cohort. A peripheral blood sample was provided by each donor, and peripheral blood mononuclear cells were used for TCR beta sequencing. Genomic DNA was extracted from the blood cell samples with the Qiagen DNeasy Blood Extraction Kit. Input material: PBMCs. This clonotype was sampled from a woman in her thirties or forties in good health and CMV-seronegative. The sequence joins TRBV19 to TRBJ2-3, and possibly TRBD2, on 6 matching bases. The CDR3 protein sequence reads: CASMSSGYTDTQYF. The DNA reads TGTGCCAGTATGAGTAGCGGATACACAGATACGCAGTATTTT.